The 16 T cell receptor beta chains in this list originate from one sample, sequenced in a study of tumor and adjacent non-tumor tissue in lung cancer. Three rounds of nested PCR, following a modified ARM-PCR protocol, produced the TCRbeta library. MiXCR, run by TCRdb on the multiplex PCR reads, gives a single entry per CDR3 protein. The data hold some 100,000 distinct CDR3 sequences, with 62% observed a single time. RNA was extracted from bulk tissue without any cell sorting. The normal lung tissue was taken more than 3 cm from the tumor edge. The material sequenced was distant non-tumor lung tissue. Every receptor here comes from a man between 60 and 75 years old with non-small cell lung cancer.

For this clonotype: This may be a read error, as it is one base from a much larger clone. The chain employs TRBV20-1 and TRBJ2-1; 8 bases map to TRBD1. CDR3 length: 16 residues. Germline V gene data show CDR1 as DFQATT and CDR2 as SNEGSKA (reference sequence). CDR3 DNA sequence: TGCAGTGCTAACCTCGTACGGACAGGGAATAACAATGAGCAGTCCTTC. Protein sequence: CSANLVRTGNNNEQSF.

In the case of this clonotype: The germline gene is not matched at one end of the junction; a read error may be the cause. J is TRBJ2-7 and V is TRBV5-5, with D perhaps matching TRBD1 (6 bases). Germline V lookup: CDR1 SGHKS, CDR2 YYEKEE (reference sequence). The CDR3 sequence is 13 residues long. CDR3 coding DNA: TGTACCAGCAGCTTGGTAGGGACAACCGAGCACTACTTC. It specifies CTSSLVGTTEHYF.

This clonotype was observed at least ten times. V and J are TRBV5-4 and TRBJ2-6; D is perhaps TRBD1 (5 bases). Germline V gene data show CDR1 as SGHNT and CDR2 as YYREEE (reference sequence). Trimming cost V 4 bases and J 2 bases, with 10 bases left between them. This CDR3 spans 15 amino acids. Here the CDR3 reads CASSPDRTGANVLTF. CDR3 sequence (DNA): TGTGCCAGCAGCCCCGACAGAACTGGGGCCAACGTCCTGACTTTC.

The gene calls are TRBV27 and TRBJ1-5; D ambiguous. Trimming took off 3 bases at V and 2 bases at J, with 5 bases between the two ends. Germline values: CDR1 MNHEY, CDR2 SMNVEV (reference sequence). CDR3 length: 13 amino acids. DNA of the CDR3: TGTGCCAGCAGTTTTCGGGGCAATCAGCCCCAGCATTTT. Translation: CASSFRGNQPQHF.

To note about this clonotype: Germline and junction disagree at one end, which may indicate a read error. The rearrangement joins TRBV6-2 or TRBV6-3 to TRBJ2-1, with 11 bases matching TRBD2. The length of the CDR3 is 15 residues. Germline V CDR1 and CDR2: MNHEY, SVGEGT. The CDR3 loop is CASSYGTSGYNEQLF. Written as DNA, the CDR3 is TGTGCCAGCAGTTACGGGACTAGCGGCTACAATGAGCAGCTCTTC.

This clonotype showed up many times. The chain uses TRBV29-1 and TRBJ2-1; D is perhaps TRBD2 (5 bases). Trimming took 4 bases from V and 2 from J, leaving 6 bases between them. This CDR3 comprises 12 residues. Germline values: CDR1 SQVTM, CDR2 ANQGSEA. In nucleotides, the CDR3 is TGCAGCGTTGGGGAGACCTACAATGAGCAGTTCTTC. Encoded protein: CSVGETYNEQFF.

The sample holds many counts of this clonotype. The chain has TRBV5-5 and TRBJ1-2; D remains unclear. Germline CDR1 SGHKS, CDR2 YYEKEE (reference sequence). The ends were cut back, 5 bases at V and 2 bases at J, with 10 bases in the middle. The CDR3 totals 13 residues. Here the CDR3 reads CASSREANYGYTF. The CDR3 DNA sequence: TGTGCCAGCAGTAGGGAGGCGAACTATGGCTACACCTTC. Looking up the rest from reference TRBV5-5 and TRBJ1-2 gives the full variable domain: DAGVTQSPTHLIKTRGQQVTLRCSPISGHKSVSWYQQVLGQGPQFIFQYYEKEERGRGNFPDRFSARQFPNYSSELNVNALLLGDSALYLCASSREANYGYTFGSGTRLTVV.

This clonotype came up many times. The CDR3 DNA reads TGTGCCAGCGGAAAGACAGGGGCCACTGAAGCTTTCTTT. Amino acids: CASGKTGATEAFF. The chain couples TRBV11-2 to TRBJ1-1; 8 nucleotides match TRBD1. Germline CDR1 is SGHAT and CDR2 is FQNNGV. J was trimmed by 4 bases and V by 8 bases; bases with no gene match: 6. This CDR3 has 13 residues.

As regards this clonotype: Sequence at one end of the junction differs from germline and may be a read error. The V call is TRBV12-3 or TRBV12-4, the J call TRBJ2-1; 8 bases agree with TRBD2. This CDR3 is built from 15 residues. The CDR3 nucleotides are TGTGCCAGCACCTGGGCGGGGGGACCCTACAATGAGAAGTTCTTC. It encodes CASTWAGGPYNEKFF.

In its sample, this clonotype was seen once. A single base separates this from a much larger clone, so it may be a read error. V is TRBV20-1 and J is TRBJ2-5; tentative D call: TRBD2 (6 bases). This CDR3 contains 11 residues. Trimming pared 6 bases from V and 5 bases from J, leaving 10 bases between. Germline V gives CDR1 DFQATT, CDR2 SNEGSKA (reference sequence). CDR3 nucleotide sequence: TGCAGTGCCCTAGCGAGGGAGACCCAGTACTTC. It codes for CSALARETQYF.

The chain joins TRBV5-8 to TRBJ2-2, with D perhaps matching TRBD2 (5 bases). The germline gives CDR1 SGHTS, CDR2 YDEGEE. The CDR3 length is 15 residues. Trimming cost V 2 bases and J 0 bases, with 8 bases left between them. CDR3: CASSLSGTNTGELFF. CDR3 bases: TGTGCCAGCAGCTTAAGCGGAACGAACACCGGGGAGCTGTTTTTT.

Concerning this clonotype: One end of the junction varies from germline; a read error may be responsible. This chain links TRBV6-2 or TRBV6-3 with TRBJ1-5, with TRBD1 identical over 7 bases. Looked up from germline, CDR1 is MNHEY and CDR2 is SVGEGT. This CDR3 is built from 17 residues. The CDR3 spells CTSSPSTGASGSQSQHF. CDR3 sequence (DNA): TGTACCAGCAGCCCAAGTACAGGGGCCTCCGGCTCACAGTCCCAGCATTTT.

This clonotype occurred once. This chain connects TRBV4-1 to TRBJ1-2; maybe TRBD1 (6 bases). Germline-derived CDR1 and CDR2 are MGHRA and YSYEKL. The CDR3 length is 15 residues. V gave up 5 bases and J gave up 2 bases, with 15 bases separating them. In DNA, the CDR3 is TGCGCCAGCAGCGACGCGAGACAGGCAAACTATGGCTACACCTTC. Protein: CASSDARQANYGYTF.

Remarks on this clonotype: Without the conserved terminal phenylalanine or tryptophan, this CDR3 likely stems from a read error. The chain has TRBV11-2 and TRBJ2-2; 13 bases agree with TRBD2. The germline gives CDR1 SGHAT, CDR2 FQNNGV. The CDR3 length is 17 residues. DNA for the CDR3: TGTGCAAGAAGCTCCTGGACTAGCGGGGGCAACGCCGGGGAGCTGTTTCTT. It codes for CARSSWTSGGNAGELFL.

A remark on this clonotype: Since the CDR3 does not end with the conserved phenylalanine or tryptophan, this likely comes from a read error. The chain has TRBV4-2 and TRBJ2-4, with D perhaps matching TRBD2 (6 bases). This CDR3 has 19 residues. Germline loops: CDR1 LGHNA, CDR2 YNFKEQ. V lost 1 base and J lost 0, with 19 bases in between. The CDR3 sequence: CASSQAHVSGSLAKNIQYL. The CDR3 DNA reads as TGTGCCAGCAGCCAAGCGCATGTTAGCGGATCGTTAGCCAAAAACATTCAGTACTTA.

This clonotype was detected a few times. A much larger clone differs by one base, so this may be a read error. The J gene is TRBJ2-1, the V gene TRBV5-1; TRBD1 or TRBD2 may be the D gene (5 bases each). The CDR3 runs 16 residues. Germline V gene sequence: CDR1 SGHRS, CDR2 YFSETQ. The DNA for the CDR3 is TGCGCCAGCAGCTTGATCGCAGGGACGGTCAACAATGAGCAGCTCTTC. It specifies CASSLIAGTVNNEQLF.